What follows are 3 T cell receptor beta chains derived from one specimen sequenced in a study of blood T cell repertoires in COVID-19. TCRdb's table, derived via immunoSEQ multiplex PCR, lists solely in-frame clones and lacks some. This sample has 45,000 to 55,000 clones; around 90% occur once, and the top ten carry roughly 3%. The specimen sequenced was peripheral blood. These receptors were taken from a human donor in a cohort sampled during active COVID-19.

The chain uses TRBV7-9 and TRBJ2-2, with D maybe TRBD1 (5 bases). CDR3 length: 14 residues. The V gene lost 5 bases and the J gene lost 2 bases, with 9 bases spanning the gap. The V gene's germline CDR1 is SEHNR and CDR2 FQNEAQ (reference sequence). This chain's CDR3 is CASSQGRNTGELFF. The DNA of the CDR3 is TGTGCCAGCAGCCAGGGCCGTAACACCGGGGAGCTGTTTTTT.

This chain uses TRBV5-1 with TRBJ1-6, with TRBD1 matching over 9 bases. Per the germline V gene, CDR1 is SGHRS and CDR2 is YFSETQ. CDR3 length: 15 amino acids. V was pared by 4 bases and J by 9 bases, with 8 bases of the junction left unmatched. The CDR3 region has the DNA TGCGCCAGCAGCCTTGACGCGGGACAGGGTTCACCCCTCCACTTT. This codes for CASSLDAGQGSPLHF.

This rearrangement joins TRBV11-1 to TRBJ2-1; TRBD1 matches 7 bases. With 5 bases clipped from V and 7 bases from J, the junction kept 8 bases outside the gene matches. The germline V gene has CDR1 SGHAT and CDR2 FQDESV (reference sequence). The CDR3 covers 14 residues. The CDR3 reads CASSPPRGQNEQFF. CDR3 nucleotide sequence: TGTGCCAGCAGCCCCCCGAGGGGGCAGAATGAGCAGTTCTTC.